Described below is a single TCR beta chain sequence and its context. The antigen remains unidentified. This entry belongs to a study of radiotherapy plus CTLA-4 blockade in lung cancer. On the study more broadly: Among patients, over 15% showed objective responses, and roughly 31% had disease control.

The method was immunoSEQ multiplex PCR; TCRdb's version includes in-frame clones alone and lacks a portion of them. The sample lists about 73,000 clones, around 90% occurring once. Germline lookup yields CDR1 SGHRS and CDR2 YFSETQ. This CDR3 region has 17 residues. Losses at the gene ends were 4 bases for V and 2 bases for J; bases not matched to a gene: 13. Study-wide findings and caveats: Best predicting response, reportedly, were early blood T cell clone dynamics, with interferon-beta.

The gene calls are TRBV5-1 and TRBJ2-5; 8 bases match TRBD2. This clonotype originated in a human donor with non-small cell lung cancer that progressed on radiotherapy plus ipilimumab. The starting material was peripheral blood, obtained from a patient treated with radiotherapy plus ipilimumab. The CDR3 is CASSAGGGSGIQETQYF. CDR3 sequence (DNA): TGCGCCAGCAGCGCGGGGGGTGGTAGCGGAATACAAGAGACCCAGTACTTC.